Shown below are 8 T cell receptor beta chains from a single sample sequenced in a study of blood T cell repertoires in COVID-19. Generated by immunoSEQ multiplex PCR, the TCRdb table keeps only in-frame clones and is missing some. The repertoire holds about 110,000 clones, with over 65% as singletons. Sequencing was done on a sample of peripheral blood. The origin of the receptors is a human donor with acute or convalescent COVID-19. The donor label of this sample is uncertain.

This sequence joins TRBV21-1 and TRBJ1-1; the D call TRBD1 from the table was never checked on the DNA. TRBV21-1 is noted as a pseudogene. CDR3 length: 15 amino acids. The CDR3 DNA follows: TGTGCCAGCAGCAAAGGGACAGGGGGGAACACTGAAGCTTTCTTT. This sequence encodes CASSKGTGGNTEAFF.

The chain employs TRBV5-4 and TRBJ1-1, with TRBD1 matching 7 bases. Trimming at V came to 1 base and at J to 10 bases, leaving 7 bases not matched to a gene. This CDR3 comprises 13 residues. The V gene's germline CDR1 is SGHNT and CDR2 YYREEE (reference sequence). The CDR3: CASSLLQGRLAFF. Here the CDR3 DNA reads TGTGCCAGCAGCTTGCTACAGGGGAGGTTAGCTTTCTTT.

The chain couples TRBV2 to TRBJ1-1; D gene uncertain. The V end lost 5 bases, the J end lost 1 base, and 11 bases lay between the germline ends. This CDR3 has 14 amino acids. Germline V lookup: CDR1 SNHLY, CDR2 FYNNEI. This CDR3 reads CASSSRIGNTEAFF. The CDR3 region has the DNA TGTGCCAGCAGTTCTCGAATCGGGAACACTGAAGCTTTCTTT.

The chain joins TRBV1 to TRBJ1-2; the D call in the table, TRBD1, was not verified against the DNA. TRBV1 corresponds to a pseudogene. The CDR3 totals 16 residues. The CDR3 coding sequence is TGCACCAGCGGACGGGACACCAGCAAAACTAACTATGGCTACACCTTC. Its translation is CTSGRDTSKTNYGYTF.

This chain joins TRBV18 and TRBJ1-5; perhaps TRBD1 as D (6 bases). The V end was cut by 2 bases, the J end by 7 bases, with 9 bases between. CDR3 length equals 13 residues. Per germline, CDR1 KGHSH and CDR2 LQKENI. CDR3: CASSPSGVQPQHF. Written as DNA, the CDR3 is TGTGCCAGCTCACCATCAGGGGTCCAGCCCCAGCATTTT.

This sequence joins TRBV13 and TRBJ1-2; perhaps TRBD1 as D (6 bases). CDR1 is PRHDT, CDR2 FYEKMQ, per germline (reference sequence). The V and J ends lost 4 bases and 4 bases respectively, with 10 bases between them. This CDR3 region has 13 residues. CDR3 amino acids: CASSSGTPYGYTF. The CDR3 region has the DNA TGTGCCAGCAGCTCAGGGACACCCTATGGCTACACCTTC.

The chain recombines TRBV18 with TRBJ1-1; D is uncertain. The length of the CDR3 is 12 residues. V was clipped by 6 bases and J by 4 bases, with 9 bases between them. Germline V gene sequence: CDR1 KGHSH, CDR2 LQKENI. As DNA, the CDR3 is TGTGCCAGCTCGCTGGTCAGCACTGAAGCTTTCTTT. Its protein is CASSLVSTEAFF.

The chain joins TRBV6-5 to TRBJ1-2, with 7 bases aligning to TRBD1. V was clipped by 5 bases and J by 6 bases; unmatched bases: 6. CDR1 and CDR2 (germline): MNHEY, SVGAGI. There are 13 residues in the CDR3. The CDR3 nucleotides are TGTGCCAGCAGTACCCGACAGGGTCATGGCTACACCTTC. Protein sequence: CASSTRQGHGYTF.